This record covers a single TCR beta chain. Antigen unknown. The data originate from a study of blood T cells in healthy people across ages. The authors ran a second PCR of 7 to 11 cycles using a sample-barcoded 5' primer and a J-beta primer mix. MiXCR was run by TCRdb on the 5' RACE reads, yielding one entry per CDR3 protein. The data hold fewer than 1,000,000 distinct CDR3 sequences, with more than 40% observed a single time. This CDR3 is 16 amino acids long. V was shortened by 0 bases and J by 2 bases, with 14 bases between the two germline ends. The germline CDR1 and CDR2 sequences are LGHDT and YNNKEL (reference sequence). Study-level points and caveats: The fall in TCR beta diversity per million T cells was roughly linear with age. Correlation between TCR beta diversity and naive T cell percentage was strong.

Sequencing input: blood. The chain couples TRBV3-1 to TRBJ2-7; the D is unclear. The TCR comes from a man between 60 and 75 years old in good health. The CDR3 nucleotides are TGTGCCAGCAGCCAAGAGGTCAAATCAAGTACCTACGAGCAGTACTTC. Its protein product is CASSQEVKSSTYEQYF.